This T cell receptor (beta chain) was sequenced during a study of TIL therapy for anti-PD-1-resistant metastatic lung cancer. Overall study: Tumors had a median PD-L1 proportion score of more than 5%.

The immunoSEQ assay was v3. Assay used: immunoSEQ multiplex PCR; TCRdb lists only in-frame clones, some missing. Counted here are 16,000 or so clones, around 68% occurring once; the ten biggest clones make up 35% to 40%. Documented time point: pre-treatment sample, taken before nivolumab and TIL therapy. The sequence derives from a person aged 25 to 85 with non-small cell lung cancer. Material: blood, obtained at baseline.

This CDR3 is CASSLGSGGLYEQFF. DNA for the CDR3: TGTGCCAGCAGCTTAGGTTCGGGGGGGCTGTATGAGCAGTTCTTC. V usage is TRBV7-9 and J usage is TRBJ2-1, with 8 nucleotides matching TRBD2. The CDR3 is made up of 15 amino acids. Germline V gene lookup returns CDR1 SEHNR and CDR2 FQNEAQ (reference sequence). J gave up 8 bases and V 1 base, and 7 bases lay outside the gene matches.